This TCR beta chain was sequenced during a study of a mutant IDH1 vaccine in newly diagnosed glioma (dated by TCRdb to about 2021). Notes on the research overall: Vaccination began 4-6 weeks after radiotherapy alone, or alongside temozolomide cycles in the chemotherapy-containing groups. The roughly 33 treated patients were roughly 60% male and about 40% female, with a mean age of around 40 years. Before enrollment, patients had received standard therapy of radiotherapy alone, temozolomide alone, or radiochemotherapy with temozolomide; most received the combination. The week-35 safety follow-up was designated visit V12, and the week-47 end of study was designated visit V13. Peripheral blood samples were drawn at six visits, namely V03 (baseline), V05, V07, V10, V12 and V13. For exploratory analyses, approximately 23 treated patients had longitudinal TCRB deep sequencing done wherever samples were available.

CDR1 WSHSY and CDR2 SAAADI are derived from the germline V gene. The V end loses 1 base and the J end loses 1 base, and a stretch of 5 bases separates them. There are 14 amino acids in the CDR3, from cysteine to phenylalanine inclusive. Only the CDR3 DNA stays, 42 bases, in frame from base 1. The time point label, read with the paper, signifies: week 47, end of study. A 20-mer mutant IDH1 peptide at 300 micrograms in Montanide made up each vaccine dose, which was injected subcutaneously together with topical imiquimod. Patients received eight vaccinations in weeks 1, 3, 5, 7, 11, 15, 19 and 23, corresponding to visits V03 through V10. Donors had newly diagnosed WHO grade 3 or 4 IDH1-mutant astrocytomas with loss of nuclear ATRX. The samples were drawn from NOA16, a multicentre, single-arm, open-label phase I trial in Germany that tested a mutant IDH1 peptide vaccine in humans for the first time. Genomic DNA for TCRB sequencing was isolated from EDTA blood with the DNeasy Blood and Tissue Kit.

The paper as a whole reports these results and caveats: PBMC samples for TCRB deep sequencing were selected based on availability. Pseudoprogression appeared unrelated to alterations in the top peripheral T cell clonotypes detected by TCRB sequencing. The authors stated that sample limitations prevented analyses of patient blood samples from being reproduced. Across multiple MHC alleles, vaccine-induced immune responses were seen in around 93% of patients.

Remarks on this clone: No antigen is known for it. The record has no base qualities; no much larger clone is one base away.

The method behind the library was the immunoSEQ multiplex PCR assay. Following the manufacturer's protocol, the hsTCRB Kit was used to amplify rearranged TCR beta chain sequences. TCRB libraries were sequenced on an Illumina MiSeq. As for the authors' bioinformatics: Demultiplexing, trimming and gene mapping were performed with the kit vendor's proprietary platform. TCRdb obtained this table from immuneACCESS and retained in-frame rearrangements with V and J assigned. These tables miss some clones; where compared with another copy, unresolved V genes account for less than half of the shortfall, and the remainder is unexplained. That table furnishes V, J and clone size, whereas the DNA furnished D and trimming. Here the sample has under 40,000 clones; about four fifths occur a single time. Clones ranked in the top ten supply around 30% of the sample.

The V and J genes are TRBV10-2 and TRBJ1-5; a confident D gene designation cannot be given. This clonotype was sampled from a young man with glioma. The sample here was PBMCs, taken from a glioma patient whose treatment included an IDH1 peptide vaccine. Here is the DNA: TGCGCCAGCAGTGAGTTACAGAGCAATCAGCCCCAGCATTTT. Translated, this is CASSELQSNQPQHF.